The T cell receptor (beta chain) under discussion was sequenced for a study of early T cells in non-severe SARS-CoV-2 infection. Study context: Unsorted whole blood bulk RNA was sequenced, with unpaired chains. Study outcomes and limitations: A preference for anti-spike CD8 responses marked VDJdb matching, which missed private and CD4 specificities.

Individual cDNA molecules were tagged with unique molecular identifiers. MiXCR was run by TCRdb on the 5' RACE reads, yielding one entry per CDR3 protein. The sample yields tens of thousands of distinct CDR3 sequences, approximately 4.3% seen once. This CDR3 is built from 11 residues. The germline V gene has CDR1 ENHRY and CDR2 SYGVKD. V shed 3 bases, J shed 12 bases, and the junction held 5 bases outside the gene matches. There are a few counts of this clonotype. The antigen is unknown. This sequence was found in an adult who was a healthcare worker with PCR-confirmed SARS-CoV-2 infection or an uninfected control (not recorded which). The chain employs TRBV10-3 and TRBJ2-7; the match to TRBD2 covers 7 bases. The sequencing sample was made of whole blood. The CDR3 sequence: CAISDPSGMYF. The CDR3 region has the DNA TGTGCCATCAGTGATCCGAGCGGGATGTACTTC.